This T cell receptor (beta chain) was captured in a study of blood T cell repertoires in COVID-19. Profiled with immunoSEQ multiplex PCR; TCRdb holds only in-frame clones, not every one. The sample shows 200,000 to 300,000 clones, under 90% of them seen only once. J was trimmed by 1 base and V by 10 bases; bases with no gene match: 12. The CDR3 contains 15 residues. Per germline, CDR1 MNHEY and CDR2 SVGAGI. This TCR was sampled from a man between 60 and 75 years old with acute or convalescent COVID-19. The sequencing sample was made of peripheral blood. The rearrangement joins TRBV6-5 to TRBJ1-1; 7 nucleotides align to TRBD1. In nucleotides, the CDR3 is TGTGCCACACTGCCAGGGACAGTGAGGAACACTGAAGCTTTCTTT. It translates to CATLPGTVRNTEAFF.